Included here is one TCR beta chain sequence, with context. Additional DNA sequences in this sample encode the identical CDR3. This record belongs to a study of shared clonotypes between healthy human individuals. The method was immunoSEQ multiplex PCR; TCRdb's version includes in-frame clones alone and lacks a portion of them. Among about 1.4 million clones, around 95% were seen once, and the ten largest hold approximately 1%. Recent vaccinations or acute infections were absent in the healthy HIV-negative adult donors. Every donor, a Caucasian adult, lived in Nashville, Tennessee. This CDR3 is 13 amino acids long. Per germline, CDR1 KGHSH and CDR2 LQKENI. Trimming stripped 6 bases from V and 3 bases from J, with 9 bases between.

The clonotype was recovered from a man aged 25-45 years in good health. The sample consisted of naive CD4+ T cells sorted from blood. Specified subset: CD45RA+ positively selected. The rearrangement joins TRBV18 to TRBJ2-1, with D possibly being TRBD2 (6 bases). The DNA for the CDR3 is TGTGCCAGCTCCACGGGACTCTACAATGAGCAGTTCTTC. Protein product: CASSTGLYNEQFF.